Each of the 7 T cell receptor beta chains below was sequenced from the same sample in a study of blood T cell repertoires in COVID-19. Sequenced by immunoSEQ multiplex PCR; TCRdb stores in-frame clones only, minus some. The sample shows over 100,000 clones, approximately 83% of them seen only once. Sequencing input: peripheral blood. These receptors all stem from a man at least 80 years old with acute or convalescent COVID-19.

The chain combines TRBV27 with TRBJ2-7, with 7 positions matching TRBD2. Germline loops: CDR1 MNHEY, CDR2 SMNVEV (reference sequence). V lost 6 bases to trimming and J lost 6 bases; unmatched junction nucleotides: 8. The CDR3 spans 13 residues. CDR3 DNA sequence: TGTGCCAGCAGCTGGGGGAGGGAAGGCGAGCAGTACTTC. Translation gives CASSWGREGEQYF.

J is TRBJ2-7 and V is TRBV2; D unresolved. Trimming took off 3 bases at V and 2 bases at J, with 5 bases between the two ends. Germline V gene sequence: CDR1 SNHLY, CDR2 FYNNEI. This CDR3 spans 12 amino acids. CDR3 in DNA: TGTGCCAGCAGTGACAGGACCTACGAGCAGTACTTC. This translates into CASSDRTYEQYF.

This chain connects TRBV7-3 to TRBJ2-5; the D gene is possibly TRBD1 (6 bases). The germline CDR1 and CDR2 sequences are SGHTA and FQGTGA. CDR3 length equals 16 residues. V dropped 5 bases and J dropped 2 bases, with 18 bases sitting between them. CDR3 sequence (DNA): TGTGCCAGCAGCCAAGGGGGTGCGGGTGAACAAGAGACCCAGTACTTC. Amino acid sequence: CASSQGGAGEQETQYF.

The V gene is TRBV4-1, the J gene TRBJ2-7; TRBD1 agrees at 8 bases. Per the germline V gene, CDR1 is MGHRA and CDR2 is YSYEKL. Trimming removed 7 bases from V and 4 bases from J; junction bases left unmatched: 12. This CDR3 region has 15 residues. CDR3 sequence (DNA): TGCGCCAGCACTCAAGACAGGGGTTTTTTATACGAGCAGTACTTC. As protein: CASTQDRGFLYEQYF.

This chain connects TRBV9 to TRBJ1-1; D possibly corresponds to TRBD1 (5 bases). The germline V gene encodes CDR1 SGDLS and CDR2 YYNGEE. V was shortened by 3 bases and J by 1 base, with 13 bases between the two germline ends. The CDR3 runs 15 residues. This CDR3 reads CASSALQGANTEAFF. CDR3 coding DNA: TGTGCCAGCAGCGCCCTCCAAGGGGCGAACACTGAAGCTTTCTTT.

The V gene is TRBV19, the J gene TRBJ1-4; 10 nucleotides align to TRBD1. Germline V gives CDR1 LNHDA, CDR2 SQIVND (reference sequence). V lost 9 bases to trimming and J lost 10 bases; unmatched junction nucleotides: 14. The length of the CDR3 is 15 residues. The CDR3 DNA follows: TGTGCCAGCCGGGACAGGGGAGACTATTTAGGAAAACTGTTTTTT. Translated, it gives CASRDRGDYLGKLFF.

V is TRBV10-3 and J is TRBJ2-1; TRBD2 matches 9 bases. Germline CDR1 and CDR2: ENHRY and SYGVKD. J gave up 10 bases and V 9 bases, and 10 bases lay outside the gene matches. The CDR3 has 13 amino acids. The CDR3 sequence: CAITSGPTDEQFF. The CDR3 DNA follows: TGTGCCATTACTAGCGGGCCGACCGACGAGCAGTTCTTC.